The clone carrying this T cell receptor beta chain was counted a few times. Its antigen is still unknown. Noted time point: sample taken at primary tumor resection. From tumor, nontumor lung or frozen PBMC, whole RNA was taken unsorted for sequencing. J was trimmed by 4 bases and V by 6 bases; bases with no gene match: 12. Per germline, CDR1 MNHEY and CDR2 SMNVEV (reference sequence). The CDR3 extends over 17 amino acids. Via MiXCR, TCRdb re-called the 5' RACE reads, giving one row per CDR3 protein. The sample has around 66,000 distinct CDR3 sequences; about 5.9% are singletons. These data come from a study of spatial heterogeneity in lung cancer. Study-wide points: Resection saw ubiquitous expanded tumor TCRs appear in blood more than follow-up did.

The TCR sequence derives from a female donor with early-stage non-small cell lung cancer. Sequences were derived from PBMCs, sampled at surgery. This rearrangement joins TRBV27 to TRBJ2-3; TRBD2 matches 11 bases. CDR3 amino acids: CASRELGLAERADTQYF. The CDR3 nucleotides read TGTGCCAGCAGGGAGTTGGGACTAGCGGAACGCGCAGATACGCAGTATTTT.